The T cell receptor beta chain described here comes from a study of blood T cell repertoires in COVID-19. In germline, CDR1 is LNHDA, CDR2 SQIVND (reference sequence). After removal of 6 bases from V and 0 bases from J, the junction contained 7 bases not matched to a gene. This CDR3 has 15 residues. TCRdb's copy holds only in-frame clones and misses some; the assay was immunoSEQ multiplex PCR. Altogether 95,000 to 150,000 clones are present, approximately 83% being singletons, with the ten largest covering 20% to 30%. The chain combines TRBV19 with TRBJ1-2, with TRBD1 identical over 7 bases. The source material was peripheral blood. The origin of this receptor is a woman aged 80 or over with acute or convalescent COVID-19. CDR3 protein: CASRRGDSANYGYTF. Here the CDR3 DNA reads TGTGCCAGTAGGCGAGGGGACAGCGCTAACTATGGCTACACCTTC. Drawing the rest from reference TRBV19 and TRBJ1-2, the complete variable domain is DGGITQSPKYLFRKEGQNVTLSCEQNLNHDAMYWYRQDPGQGLRLIYYSQIVNDFQKGDIAEGYSVSREKKESFPLTVTSAQKNPTAFYLCASRRGDSANYGYTFGSGTRLTVV.